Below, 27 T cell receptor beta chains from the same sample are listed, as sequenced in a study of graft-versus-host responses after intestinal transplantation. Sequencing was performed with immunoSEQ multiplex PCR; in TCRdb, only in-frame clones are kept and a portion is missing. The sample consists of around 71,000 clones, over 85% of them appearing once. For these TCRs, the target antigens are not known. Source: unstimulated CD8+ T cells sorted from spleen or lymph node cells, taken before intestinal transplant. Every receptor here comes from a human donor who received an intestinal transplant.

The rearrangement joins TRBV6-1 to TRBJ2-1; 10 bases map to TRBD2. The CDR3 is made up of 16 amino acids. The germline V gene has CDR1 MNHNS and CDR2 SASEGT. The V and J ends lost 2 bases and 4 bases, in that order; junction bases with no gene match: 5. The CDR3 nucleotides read TGTGCCAGCAGTGAATTGGGACTAGCGCCTTACAATGAGCAGTTCTTC. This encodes CASSELGLAPYNEQFF.

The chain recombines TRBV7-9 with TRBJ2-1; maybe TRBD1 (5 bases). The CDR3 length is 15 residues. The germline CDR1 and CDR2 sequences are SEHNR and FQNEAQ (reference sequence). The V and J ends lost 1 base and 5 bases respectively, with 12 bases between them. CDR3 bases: TGTGCCAGCAGCTTAGAAGCAGCAGGGCACAATGAGCAGTTCTTC. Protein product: CASSLEAAGHNEQFF.

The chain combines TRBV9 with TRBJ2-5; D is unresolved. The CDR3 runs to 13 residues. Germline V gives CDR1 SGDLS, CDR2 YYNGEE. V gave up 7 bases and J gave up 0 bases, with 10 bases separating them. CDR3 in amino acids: CASGLDYQETQYF. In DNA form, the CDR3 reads TGTGCCAGCGGCCTCGACTACCAAGAGACCCAGTACTTC.

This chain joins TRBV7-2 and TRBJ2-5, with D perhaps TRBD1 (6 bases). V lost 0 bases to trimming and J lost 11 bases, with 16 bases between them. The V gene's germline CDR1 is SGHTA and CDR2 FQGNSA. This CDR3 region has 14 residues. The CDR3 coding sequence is TGTGCCAGCAGCTTAGCGGGGGCCGATTTTGAGCAGTACTTC. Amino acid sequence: CASSLAGADFEQYF. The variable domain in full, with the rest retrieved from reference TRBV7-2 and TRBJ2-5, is GAGVSQSPSNKVTEKGKDVELRCDPISGHTALYWYRQSLGQGLEFLIYFQGNSAPDKSGLPSDRFSAERTGGSVSTLTIQRTQQEDSAVYLCASSLAGADFEQYFGPGTRLLVL.

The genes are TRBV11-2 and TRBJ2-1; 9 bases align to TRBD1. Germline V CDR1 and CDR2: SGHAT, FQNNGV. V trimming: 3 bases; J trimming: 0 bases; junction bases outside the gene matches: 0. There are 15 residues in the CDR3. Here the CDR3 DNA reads TGTGCCAGCAGCTTGGACAGGGGCTCCTACAATGAGCAGTTCTTC. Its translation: CASSLDRGSYNEQFF.

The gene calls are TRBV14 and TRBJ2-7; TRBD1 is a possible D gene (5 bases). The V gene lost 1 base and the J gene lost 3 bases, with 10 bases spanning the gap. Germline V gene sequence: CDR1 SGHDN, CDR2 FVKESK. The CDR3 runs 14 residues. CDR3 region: CASSQVQVYYEQYF. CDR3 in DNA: TGTGCCAGCAGCCAAGTACAGGTATACTACGAGCAGTACTTC.

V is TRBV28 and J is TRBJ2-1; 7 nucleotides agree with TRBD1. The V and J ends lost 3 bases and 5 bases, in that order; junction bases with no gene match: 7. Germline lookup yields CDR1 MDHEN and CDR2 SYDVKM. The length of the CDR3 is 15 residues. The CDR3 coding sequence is TGTGCCAGCAGTTTCGCGGACAGGACCCACAATGAGCAGTTCTTC. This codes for CASSFADRTHNEQFF.

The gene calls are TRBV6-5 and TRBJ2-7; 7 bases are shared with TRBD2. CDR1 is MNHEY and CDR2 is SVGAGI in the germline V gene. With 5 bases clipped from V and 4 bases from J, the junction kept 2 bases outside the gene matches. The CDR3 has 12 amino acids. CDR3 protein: CASSGEGYEQYF. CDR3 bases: TGTGCCAGCAGTGGGGAGGGGTACGAGCAGTACTTC.

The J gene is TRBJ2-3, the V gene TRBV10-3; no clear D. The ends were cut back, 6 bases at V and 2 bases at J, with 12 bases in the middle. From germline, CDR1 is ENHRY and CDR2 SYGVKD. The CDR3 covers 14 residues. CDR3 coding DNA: TGTGCCATCAGGGACGGACCTCTCACAGATACGCAGTATTTT. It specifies CAIRDGPLTDTQYF.

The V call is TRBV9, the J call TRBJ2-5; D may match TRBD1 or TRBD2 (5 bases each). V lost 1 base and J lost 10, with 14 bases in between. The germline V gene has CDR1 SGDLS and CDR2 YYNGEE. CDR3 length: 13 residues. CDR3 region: CASSVQVNGGQYF. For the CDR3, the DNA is TGTGCCAGCAGCGTACAAGTCAATGGGGGCCAGTACTTC.

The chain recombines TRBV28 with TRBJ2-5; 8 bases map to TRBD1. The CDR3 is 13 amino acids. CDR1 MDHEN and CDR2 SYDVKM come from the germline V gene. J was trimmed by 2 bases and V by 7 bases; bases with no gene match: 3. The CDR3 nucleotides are TGTGCCAGCACAGGGGGCGGGCAAGAGACCCAGTACTTC. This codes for CASTGGGQETQYF.

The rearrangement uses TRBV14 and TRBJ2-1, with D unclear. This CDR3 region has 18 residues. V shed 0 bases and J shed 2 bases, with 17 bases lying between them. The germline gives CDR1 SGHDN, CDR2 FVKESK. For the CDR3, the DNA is TGTGCCAGCAGCCAAGAAGGGTACGGCGGCCCTGCCTACAATGAGCAGTTCTTC. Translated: CASSQEGYGGPAYNEQFF.

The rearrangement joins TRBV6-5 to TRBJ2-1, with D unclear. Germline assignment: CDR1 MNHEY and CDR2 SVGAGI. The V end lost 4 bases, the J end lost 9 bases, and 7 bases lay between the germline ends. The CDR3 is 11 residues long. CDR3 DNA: TGTGCCAGCAGTTTAGGCGGTGAGCAGTTCTTC. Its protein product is CASSLGGEQFF.

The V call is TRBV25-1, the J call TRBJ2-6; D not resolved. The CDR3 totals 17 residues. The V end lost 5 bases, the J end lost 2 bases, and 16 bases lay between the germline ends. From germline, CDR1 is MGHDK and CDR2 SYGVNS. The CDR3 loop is CASSPPPGRAGANVLTF. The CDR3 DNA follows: TGTGCCAGCAGTCCACCCCCGGGTAGGGCTGGGGCCAACGTCCTGACTTTC.

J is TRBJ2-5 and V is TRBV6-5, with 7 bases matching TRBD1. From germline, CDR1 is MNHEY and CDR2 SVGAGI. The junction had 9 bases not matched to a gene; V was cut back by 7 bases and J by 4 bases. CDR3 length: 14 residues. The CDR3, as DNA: TGTGCCAGCACCCGACAGGGATTAACAGAGACCCAGTACTTC. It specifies CASTRQGLTETQYF.

CDR3 nucleotide sequence: TGTGCCAGCACTGGACCCTACGAGCAGTACTTC. As protein: CASTGPYEQYF. The V and J genes are TRBV6-5 and TRBJ2-7, with D unclear. Germline V lookup: CDR1 MNHEY, CDR2 SVGAGI. There are 11 residues in the CDR3. V was cut by 7 bases and J by 2 bases, with 6 bases left in between.

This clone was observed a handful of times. The CDR3 nucleotides are TGTGCCAGCAGCCGGGGTGCGGGTGCGACTAATGAAAAACTGTTTTTT. It yields the protein CASSRGAGATNEKLFF. The gene calls are TRBV28 and TRBJ1-4; D is undetermined. Germline CDR1 and CDR2: MDHEN and SYDVKM. V lost 6 bases, J lost 2 bases, and 16 bases lay in between. CDR3 length equals 16 residues.

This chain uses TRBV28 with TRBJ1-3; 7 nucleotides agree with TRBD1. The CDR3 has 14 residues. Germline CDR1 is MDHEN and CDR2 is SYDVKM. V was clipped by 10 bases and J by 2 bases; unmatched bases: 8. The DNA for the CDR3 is TGTGCCACCAAGGGACAGCCCCCTGGAAACACCATATATTTT. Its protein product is CATKGQPPGNTIYF.

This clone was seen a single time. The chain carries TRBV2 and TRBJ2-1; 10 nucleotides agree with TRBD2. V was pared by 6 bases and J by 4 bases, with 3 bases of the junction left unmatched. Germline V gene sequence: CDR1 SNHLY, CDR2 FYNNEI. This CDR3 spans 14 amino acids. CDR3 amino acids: CASSGLAEYNEQFF. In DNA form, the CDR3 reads TGTGCCAGCAGCGGACTAGCGGAATACAATGAGCAGTTCTTC.

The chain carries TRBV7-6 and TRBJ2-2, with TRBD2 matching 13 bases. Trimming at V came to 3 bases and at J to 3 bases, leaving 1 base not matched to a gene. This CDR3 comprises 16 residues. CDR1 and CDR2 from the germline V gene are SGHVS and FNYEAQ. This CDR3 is CASSFGLAGDTGELFF. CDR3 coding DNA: TGTGCCAGCAGCTTCGGACTAGCGGGAGACACCGGGGAGCTGTTTTTT. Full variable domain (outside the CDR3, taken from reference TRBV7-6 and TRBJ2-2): GAGVSQSPRYKVTKRGQDVALRCDPISGHVSLYWYRQALGQGPEFLTYFNYEAQQDKSGLPNDRFSAERPEGSISTLTIQRTEQRDSAMYRCASSFGLAGDTGELFFGEGSRLTVL.

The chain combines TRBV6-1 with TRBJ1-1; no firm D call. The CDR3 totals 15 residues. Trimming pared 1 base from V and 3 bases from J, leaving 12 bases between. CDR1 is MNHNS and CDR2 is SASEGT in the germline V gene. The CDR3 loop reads CASSEGGLEDTEAFF. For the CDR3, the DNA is TGTGCCAGCAGTGAAGGGGGTCTCGAGGACACTGAAGCTTTCTTT.

DNA of the CDR3: TGTGCCAGCAGCTTAATCGCCGGGGGATCCTACGAGCAGTACTTC. Translation gives CASSLIAGGSYEQYF. The chain links TRBV5-4 to TRBJ2-7; the D gene is possibly TRBD2 (6 bases). The V end was cut by 2 bases, the J end by 1 base, with 13 bases between. The CDR3 spans 15 residues. Germline lookup yields CDR1 SGHNT and CDR2 YYREEE (reference sequence).

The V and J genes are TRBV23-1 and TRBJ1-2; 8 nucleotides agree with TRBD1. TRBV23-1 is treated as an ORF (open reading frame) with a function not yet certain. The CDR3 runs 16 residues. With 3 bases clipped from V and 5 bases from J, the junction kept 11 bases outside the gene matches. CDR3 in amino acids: CASSQSPGQESYGYTF. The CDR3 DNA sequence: TGCGCCAGCAGTCAGTCCCCGGGACAGGAGAGTTATGGCTACACCTTC.

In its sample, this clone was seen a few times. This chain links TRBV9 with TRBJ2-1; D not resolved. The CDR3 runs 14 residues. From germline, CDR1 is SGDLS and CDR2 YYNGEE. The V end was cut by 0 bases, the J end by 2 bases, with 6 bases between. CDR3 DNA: TGTGCCAGCAGCGTAGGCAGGACCTACAATGAGCAGTTCTTC. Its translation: CASSVGRTYNEQFF.

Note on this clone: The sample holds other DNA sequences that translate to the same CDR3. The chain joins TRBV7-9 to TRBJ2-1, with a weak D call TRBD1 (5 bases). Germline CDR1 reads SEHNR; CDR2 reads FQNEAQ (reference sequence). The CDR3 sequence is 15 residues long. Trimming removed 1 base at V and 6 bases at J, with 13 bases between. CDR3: CASSLVQGNGNEQFF. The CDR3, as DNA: TGTGCCAGCAGCTTAGTCCAGGGAAACGGCAATGAGCAGTTCTTC.

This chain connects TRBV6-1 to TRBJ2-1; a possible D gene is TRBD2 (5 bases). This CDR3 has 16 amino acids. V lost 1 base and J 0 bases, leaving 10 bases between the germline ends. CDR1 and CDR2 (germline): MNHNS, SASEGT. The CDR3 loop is CASSEGRENSYNEQFF. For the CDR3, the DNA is TGTGCCAGCAGTGAAGGAAGGGAGAACTCCTACAATGAGCAGTTCTTC.

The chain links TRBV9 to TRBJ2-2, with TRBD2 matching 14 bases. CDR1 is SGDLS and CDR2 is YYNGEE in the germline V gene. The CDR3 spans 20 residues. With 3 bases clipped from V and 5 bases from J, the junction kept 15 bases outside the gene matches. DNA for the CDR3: TGTGCCAGCAGCGGACCGGGACTAGCGGGAGTCGGGGTGGGGACCGGGGAGCTGTTTTTT. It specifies CASSGPGLAGVGVGTGELFF.